This passage covers 24 T cell receptor beta chains from one sample sequenced in a study of early T cells in non-severe SARS-CoV-2 infection (dated by TCRdb to the early 2020s). Library preparation used 5' RACE. Reads for this sample came from a NextSeq 500. In-frame beta chains were kept once TCRdb had trimmed the public reads at Q25 with fastp and called clones with MiXCR. When rows share a CDR3 protein, they turn into one entry using the most common DNA and genes. The sample table lists 25,000 to 30,000 distinct CDR3 sequences, about 5.1% of them with a count of one. The top ten clonotypes cover 2.6% of the sample. The sequencing input was whole blood. These receptors were taken from an adult who was a healthcare worker with PCR-confirmed SARS-CoV-2 infection or an uninfected control (not recorded which).

This clonotype is classed as medium-sized. The chain recombines TRBV12-3 or TRBV12-4 with TRBJ1-2, with D possibly matching TRBD1 (6 bases). CDR3 length: 13 amino acids. V gave up 6 bases and J gave up 8 bases, with 16 bases separating them. CDR3 protein: CASSPDRIIGYTF. In DNA, the CDR3 is TGTGCCAGCAGCCCAGACAGGATCATCGGCTACACCTTC.

This clonotype came up many times. V usage is TRBV6-5 and J usage is TRBJ1-1; D gene ambiguous. The V gene's germline CDR1 is MNHEY and CDR2 SVGAGI. Between the trimmed V and J ends, which lost 0 bases and 0 bases, there was a span of 11 bases. CDR3 size: 16 residues. The chain's CDR3 is CASSYSIVALNTEAFF. Written as DNA, the CDR3 is TGTGCCAGCAGTTACTCGATCGTCGCCCTGAACACTGAAGCTTTCTTT.

V and J are TRBV28 and TRBJ2-7; D uncertain. Trimming pared 5 bases from V and 7 bases from J, leaving 9 bases between. CDR3 length: 11 amino acids. The germline V gene has CDR1 MDHEN and CDR2 SYDVKM. Here the CDR3 DNA reads TGTGCCAGCAGTAGCCTTGGTGAGCAGTACTTC. Amino acid sequence: CASSSLGEQYF. Full variable domain (missing parts from reference TRBV28 and TRBJ2-7): DVKVTQSSRYLVKRTGEKVFLECVQDMDHENMFWYRQDPGLGLRLIYFSYDVKMKEKGDIPEGYSVSREKKERFSLILESASTNQTSMYLCASSSLGEQYFGPGTRLTVT.

Only a few counts were recorded for this clonotype. Here the CDR3 reads CASSAPYGGRAEGTDTQYF. The CDR3 nucleotides are TGTGCCAGCAGTGCCCCCTATGGCGGGAGGGCCGAGGGCACAGATACGCAGTATTTT. This rearrangement joins TRBV28 to TRBJ2-3; 9 bases match TRBD2. The germline V gene encodes CDR1 MDHEN and CDR2 SYDVKM. The CDR3 runs 19 residues. V was clipped by 5 bases and J by 1 base; unmatched bases: 16.

This clonotype was detected ten times or more. The J gene is TRBJ2-1, the V gene TRBV6-6, with 9 positions matching TRBD2. Germline loops: CDR1 MNHNY, CDR2 SVGAGI (reference sequence). The CDR3 sequence is 15 residues long. The junction had 4 bases not matched to a gene; V was cut back by 0 bases and J by 7 bases. Here the CDR3 reads CASSYSGGRENEQFF. The CDR3 region has the DNA TGTGCCAGCAGTTACTCGGGCGGGAGGGAGAATGAGCAGTTCTTC.

This clonotype has at least ten counts. This rearrangement joins TRBV2 to TRBJ1-5, with a possible D match to TRBD1 (5 bases). Germline lookup yields CDR1 SNHLY and CDR2 FYNNEI. The CDR3 extends over 17 amino acids. The germline V and J ends were trimmed by 1 base and 7 bases, with 20 bases remaining between them. CDR3 sequence: CASSEGLWQGSDQPQHF. CDR3 nucleotides: TGTGCCAGCAGTGAAGGCCTTTGGCAGGGAAGCGACCAGCCCCAGCATTTT.

This clonotype was found many times. The chain recombines TRBV7-2 with TRBJ2-1; D remains unclear. Trimming shortened V by 0 bases and J by 2 bases, and 2 bases separated the two germline ends. Germline loops: CDR1 SGHTA, CDR2 FQGNSA. There are 13 residues in the CDR3. The CDR3 loop is CASSLAAYNEQFF. The CDR3 DNA sequence: TGTGCCAGCAGCTTAGCGGCCTACAATGAGCAGTTCTTC.

This clonotype was counted between two and nine times. The chain links TRBV18 to TRBJ2-2, with 9 positions matching TRBD1. Germline CDR1 is KGHSH and CDR2 is LQKENI. The length of the CDR3 is 18 residues. J was trimmed by 3 bases and V by 1 base; bases with no gene match: 9. The CDR3: CASSPRKGQGEDTGELFF. CDR3 nucleotides: TGTGCCAGCTCACCACGAAAGGGACAGGGTGAGGACACCGGGGAGCTGTTTTTT.

The rearrangement links TRBV6-6 to TRBJ2-7; 11 positions match TRBD1. The CDR3 length is 16 residues. V lost 6 bases, J lost 3 bases, and 10 bases stayed unmatched. Per germline, CDR1 MNHNY and CDR2 SVGAGI (reference sequence). The CDR3 DNA is TGTGCCAGCAGCCCGATGACCGGGACAGGGGGCTACGAGCAGTACTTC. Protein product: CASSPMTGTGGYEQYF.

In regard to this clonotype: This may come from a read error, since a much larger clone is one base off. The gene calls are TRBV6-5 and TRBJ2-3; D tentatively fits TRBD1 or TRBD2 (6 bases each). The CDR3 extends over 14 amino acids. Per the germline V gene, CDR1 is MNHEY and CDR2 is SVGAGI. CDR3 residues: CASRRGVSTDTLYF. The CDR3 DNA reads as TGTGCCAGCAGGAGGGGGGTTAGCACAGATACGCTGTATTTT.

This clonotype appeared many times. The rearrangement uses TRBV20-1 and TRBJ2-3; D tentatively fits TRBD1 or TRBD2 (6 bases each). CDR3 size: 15 residues. The germline CDR1 and CDR2 sequences are DFQATT and SNEGSKA (reference sequence). Trimming took off 0 bases at V and 7 bases at J, with 17 bases between the two ends. In nucleotides, the CDR3 is TGCAGTGCTAGAGATTTTAGGGTGGGGGGCCATACGCAGTATTTT. It codes for CSARDFRVGGHTQYF.

This clonotype was observed at least ten times. This chain connects TRBV11-2 to TRBJ2-5, with D tentatively TRBD1 (6 bases). Germline CDR1 and CDR2: SGHAT and FQNNGV. The CDR3 extends over 15 amino acids. V dropped 6 bases and J dropped 5 bases, with 19 bases sitting between them. The DNA for the CDR3 is TGTGCCAGCAGTTCCGCAGGGGCAGGGGAGGAGACCCAGTACTTC. This translates into CASSSAGAGEETQYF.

The V gene is TRBV12-3 or TRBV12-4, the J gene TRBJ2-3; D tentatively reads TRBD1 or TRBD2 (5 bases each). V was clipped by 8 bases and J by 6 bases, with 15 bases between them. The CDR3 has 13 residues. Here the CDR3 DNA reads TGTGCCAGCCGTGGTGGGGGTGCGGATACGCAGTATTTT. Protein product: CASRGGGADTQYF.

This clonotype was picked up many times. The chain employs TRBV14 and TRBJ2-4, with D uncertain. V dropped 0 bases and J dropped 0 bases, with 6 bases sitting between them. Germline V gene data show CDR1 as SGHDN and CDR2 as FVKESK. The CDR3 is 15 amino acids. The CDR3 loop is CASSQDRLAKNIQYF. CDR3 coding DNA: TGTGCCAGCAGCCAAGATCGGCTAGCCAAAAACATTCAGTACTTC.

This clonotype was counted ten times or more. V gene TRBV30 combines with J gene TRBJ1-5; 9 nucleotides agree with TRBD1. Germline lookup yields CDR1 GTSNPN and CDR2 SVGIG (reference sequence). CDR3 length: 15 residues. With 3 bases clipped from V and 6 bases from J, the junction kept 9 bases outside the gene matches. CDR3 coding DNA: TGTGCCTGGAGAAGTAGGACAGGGGTTAGTCAGCCCCAGCATTTT. Amino acids: CAWRSRTGVSQPQHF. Full variable domain (remainder filled in from reference TRBV30 and TRBJ1-5): SQTIHQWPATLVQPVGSPLSLECTVEGTSNPNLYWYRQAAGRGLQLLFYSVGIGQISSEVPQNLSASRPQDRQFILSSKKLLLSDSGFYLCAWRSRTGVSQPQHFGDGTRLSIL.

This clonotype was seen repeatedly, ten times or more. V usage is TRBV15 and J usage is TRBJ1-2; perhaps TRBD1 as D (6 bases). V was pared by 0 bases and J by 8 bases, with 22 bases between. In germline, CDR1 is LNHNV, CDR2 YYDKDF (reference sequence). The CDR3 is 17 amino acids. The CDR3 region is CATSRDFGRTVHNGYTF. In DNA form, the CDR3 reads TGTGCCACCAGCAGAGATTTTGGCAGGACAGTCCATAACGGCTACACCTTC.

At least ten counts were recorded for this clonotype. The chain has TRBV11-3 and TRBJ2-2, with 8 bases fitting TRBD1. The CDR3 consists of 14 residues. Trimming cost V 6 bases and J 5 bases; bases outside gene matches: 5. Germline V gene data show CDR1 as SGHNT and CDR2 as YENEEA. The CDR3 here is CASSFRGQTGELFF. Written as DNA, the CDR3 is TGTGCCAGCAGTTTCAGGGGGCAAACCGGGGAGCTGTTTTTT.

The chain employs TRBV29-1 and TRBJ1-1; tentatively, D is TRBD1 (5 bases). V was pared by 0 bases and J by 1 base, with 9 bases between. The CDR3 consists of 14 residues. In germline, CDR1 is SQVTM, CDR2 ANQGSEA. The CDR3 nucleotides are TGCAGCGTTGAAGATGGCAGGGCGAACACTGAAGCTTTCTTT. This gives the protein CSVEDGRANTEAFF.

This clonotype showed up many times. J is TRBJ2-2 and V is TRBV5-1; D is unclear. The CDR3 has 15 residues. V lost 0 bases to trimming and J lost 2 bases, with 8 bases between them. Germline-derived CDR1 and CDR2 are SGHRS and YFSETQ. The DNA for the CDR3 is TGCGCCAGCAGCTTGGAGGCAGCCAACACCGGGGAGCTGTTTTTT. Translated: CASSLEAANTGELFF. Drawing the rest from reference TRBV5-1 and TRBJ2-2, the complete variable domain is KAGVTQTPRYLIKTRGQQVTLSCSPISGHRSVSWYQQTPGQGLQFLFEYFSETQRNKGNFPGRFSGRQFSNSRSEMNVSTLELGDSALYLCASSLEAANTGELFFGEGSRLTVL.

This clonotype was counted ten times or more. This rearrangement joins TRBV3-1 to TRBJ1-4, with a weak D call TRBD1 (6 bases). V lost 4 bases and J 2 bases, leaving 11 bases between the germline ends. This CDR3 contains 15 residues. The germline V gene has CDR1 LGHDT and CDR2 YNNKEL (reference sequence). The CDR3 bases are TGTGCCAGCAGCCTAAAACAGGGTACTAATGAAAAACTGTTTTTT. Translated, it gives CASSLKQGTNEKLFF.

This clonotype appeared many times. V is TRBV19 and J is TRBJ2-1; TRBD2 aligns across 10 bases. Looked up from germline, CDR1 is LNHDA and CDR2 is SQIVND (reference sequence). J lost 1 base, V lost 7 bases, and 7 bases had no gene match. The CDR3 runs to 16 residues. The CDR3 DNA follows: TGTGCCAGTAAGCTAGCGGGAGAGGGGTCCTACAATGAGCAGTTCTTC. Protein sequence: CASKLAGEGSYNEQFF.

The V gene is TRBV30, the J gene TRBJ1-2; 9 nucleotides match TRBD1. The CDR3 covers 17 residues. The germline V gene has CDR1 GTSNPN and CDR2 SVGIG (reference sequence). The ends lost 0 bases at V and 6 bases at J; junction bases unmatched: 14. The chain's CDR3 is CAWSVLGTGISSDGYTF. The CDR3 DNA reads as TGTGCCTGGAGTGTACTCGGGACAGGGATATCTTCGGATGGCTACACCTTC.

The chain recombines TRBV13 with TRBJ1-5; D gene ambiguous. V lost 3 bases and J 5 bases, leaving 11 bases between the germline ends. Germline V lookup: CDR1 PRHDT, CDR2 FYEKMQ (reference sequence). CDR3 length: 14 amino acids. CDR3 sequence reads: CASSLGDKYQPQHF. CDR3 bases: TGTGCCAGCAGCTTGGGAGACAAATATCAGCCCCAGCATTTT.

CDR3 protein: CATARRPGQSMNTEAFF. CDR3 DNA: TGTGCCACCGCCCGTCGTCCGGGACAGAGCATGAACACTGAAGCTTTCTTT. The rearrangement uses TRBV6-5 and TRBJ1-1, with 7 bases matching TRBD1. In germline, CDR1 is MNHEY, CDR2 SVGAGI. J lost 0 bases, V lost 10 bases, and 17 bases had no gene match. The CDR3 spans 17 residues.